This entry concerns a single TCR beta chain. The antigen remains unidentified. The data originate from a study of CD8 T cells in Susac syndrome. The sequenced target, TCR beta, came from blood CD8+ and CD4+ T cells. The multiple sclerosis control group was made up of treatment-naive patients with stable or active relapsing-remitting disease. Random hexamers were used to reverse transcribe 0.5 to 1 ug of RNA. Across 54 Vbeta and 13 Jbeta, TCR beta CDR3 was amplified with immunoSEQ multiplex PCR. One entry per CDR3 protein results from TCRdb running MiXCR on the immunoSEQ multiplex PCR reads. The table has 300,000 or so distinct CDR3 sequences, 90% to 95% seen once; the top ten hold more than 0.06%. Overall study results and limits: The relatively small number of individuals in the TCR sequencing and HLA analysis was acknowledged by the study.

Trimming took 5 bases from V and 0 from J, leaving 7 bases between them. The germline V gene encodes CDR1 SNHLY and CDR2 FYNNEI. The CDR3 consists of 13 residues. The chain joins TRBV2 to TRBJ1-1; D not resolved. The specimen sequenced was CD4+ T cells from PBMCs. The source of this sequence is a human donor with multiple sclerosis. CDR3 residues: CASSRSMNTEAFF. The CDR3 bases are TGTGCCAGCAGTCGGAGCATGAACACTGAAGCTTTCTTT.